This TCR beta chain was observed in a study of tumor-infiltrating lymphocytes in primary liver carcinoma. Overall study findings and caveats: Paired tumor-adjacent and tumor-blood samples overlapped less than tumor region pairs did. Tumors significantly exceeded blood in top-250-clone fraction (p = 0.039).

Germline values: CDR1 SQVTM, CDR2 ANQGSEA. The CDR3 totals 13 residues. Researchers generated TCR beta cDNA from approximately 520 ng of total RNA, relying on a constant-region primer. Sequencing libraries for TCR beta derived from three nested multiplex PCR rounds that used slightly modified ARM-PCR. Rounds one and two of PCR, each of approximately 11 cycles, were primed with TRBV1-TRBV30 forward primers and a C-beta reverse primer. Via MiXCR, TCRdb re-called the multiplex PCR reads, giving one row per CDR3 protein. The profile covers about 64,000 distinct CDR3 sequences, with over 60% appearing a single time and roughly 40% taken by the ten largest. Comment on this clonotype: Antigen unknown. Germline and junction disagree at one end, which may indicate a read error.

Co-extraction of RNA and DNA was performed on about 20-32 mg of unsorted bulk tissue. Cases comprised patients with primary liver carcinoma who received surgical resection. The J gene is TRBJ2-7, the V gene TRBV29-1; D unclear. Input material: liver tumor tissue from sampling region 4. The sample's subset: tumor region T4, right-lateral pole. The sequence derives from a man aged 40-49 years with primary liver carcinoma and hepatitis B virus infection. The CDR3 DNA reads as TGCAGCGTTGCAAGTGTTCCCTCCTACGAGCAATACTTC. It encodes CSVASVPSYEQYF.